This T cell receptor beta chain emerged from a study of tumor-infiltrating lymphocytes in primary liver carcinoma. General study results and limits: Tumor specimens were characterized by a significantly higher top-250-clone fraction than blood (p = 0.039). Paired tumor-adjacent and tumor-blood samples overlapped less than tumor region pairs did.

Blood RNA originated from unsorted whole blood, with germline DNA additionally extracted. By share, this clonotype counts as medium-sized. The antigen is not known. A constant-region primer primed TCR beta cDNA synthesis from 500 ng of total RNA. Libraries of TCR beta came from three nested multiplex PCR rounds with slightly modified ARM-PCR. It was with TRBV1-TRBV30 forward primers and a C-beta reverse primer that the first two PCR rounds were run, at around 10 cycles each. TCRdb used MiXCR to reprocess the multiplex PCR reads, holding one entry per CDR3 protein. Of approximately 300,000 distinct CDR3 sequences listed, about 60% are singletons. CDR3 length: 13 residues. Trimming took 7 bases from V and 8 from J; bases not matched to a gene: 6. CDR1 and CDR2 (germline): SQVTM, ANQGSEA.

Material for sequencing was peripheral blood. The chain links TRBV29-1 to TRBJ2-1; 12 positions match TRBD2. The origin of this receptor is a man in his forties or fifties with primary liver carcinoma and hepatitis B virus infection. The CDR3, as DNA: TGCAGCGGGACTAGCGGGAAGCTCTATGAGCAGTTCTTC. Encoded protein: CSGTSGKLYEQFF.